These T cell receptor beta chains were read from a single sample in a study of cytomegalovirus exposure and HLA in healthy donors. The protocol was immunoSEQ multiplex PCR, while the TCRdb copy is restricted to in-frame clones and leaves out a portion. The sample carries about 140,000 clones, around 80% recorded once. The specimen was PBMCs. The receptor set was obtained from a man aged 25 to 40 in good health and CMV-seropositive. Each CDR3 is given with its conserved first and last residue. Fields, in order: clone size, D gene, V gene, J gene, CDR3 protein, CDR3 DNA. A D gene is named only where the DNA matches it firmly. Not every row has a clone size; where given, it reads once, few, many or a size class.

-	-	TRBV5-1	TRBJ1-1	CASSLRVGANTEAFF	TGCGCCAGCAGCTTGCGGGTAGGGGCGAACACTGAAGCTTTCTTT
-	TRBD1	TRBV7-2	TRBJ1-2	CASSPDRARAYTF	TGTGCCAGCAGCCCGGACAGGGCACGTGCCTACACCTTC
-	TRBD1	TRBV6-4	TRBJ1-6	CASSEQGGNSPLHF	TGTGCCAGCAGTGAACAGGGGGGCAATTCACCCCTCCACTTT
-	TRBD2	TRBV2	TRBJ2-3	CASNHQGGLATDTQYF	TGTGCCAGCAATCATCAAGGGGGACTAGCCACAGATACGCAGTATTTT
-	-	TRBV11-3	TRBJ1-1	CASSLRQTEAFF	TGTGCCAGCAGTTTACGACAGACTGAAGCTTTCTTT
-	-	TRBV9	TRBJ2-2	CASSFRDSTTGELFF	TGTGCCAGCAGCTTCCGGGACTCAACTACCGGGGAGCTGTTTTTT
-	TRBD1	TRBV28	TRBJ1-2	CASGTGALGGYTF	TGTGCCAGCGGGACAGGTGCTTTGGGTGGCTACACCTTC
-	-	TRBV25-1	TRBJ2-5	CASSEEGMYQETQYF	TGTGCCAGCAGTGAGGAGGGGATGTACCAAGAGACCCAGTACTTC
-	-	TRBV9	TRBJ2-5	CASSRWTTGETQYF	TGTGCCAGCAGTAGGTGGACTACTGGGGAGACCCAGTACTTC
-	TRBD2	TRBV27	TRBJ2-5	CASSFKGLAGGTQYF	TGTGCCAGCAGTTTTAAGGGACTAGCGGGAGGTACCCAGTACTTC
once	-	TRBV28	TRBJ2-7	CASSRNQGREQYF	TGTGCCAGCAGTCGAAACCAGGGTCGCGAGCAGTACTTC
-	-	TRBV4-1	TRBJ2-1	CASSQEGSGYNEQFF	TGCGCCAGCAGCCAAGAAGGCTCAGGCTACAATGAGCAGTTCTTC
-	-	TRBV28	TRBJ1-1	CASSPRTDEAFF	TGTGCCAGCAGTCCACGGACAGATGAAGCTTTCTTT
few	-	TRBV5-6	TRBJ1-5	CASSQQGQPQHF	TGTGCCAGCAGCCAACAGGGACAGCCCCAGCATTTT
-	-	TRBV11-3	TRBJ2-1	CASSLTGNEQFF	TGTGCCAGCAGCTTAACGGGCAATGAGCAGTTCTTC
-	-	TRBV21-1	TRBJ1-5	CASSTYSFNQPQHF	TGTGCCAGCAGCACATACAGCTTTAATCAGCCCCAGCATTTT
-	-	TRBV28	TRBJ2-7	CASSPTGQPYEQYF	TGTGCCAGCAGTCCTACCGGACAGCCCTACGAGCAGTACTTC
-	-	TRBV28	TRBJ2-3	CASSFSVTDTQYF	TGTGCCAGCAGTTTTAGCGTCACAGATACGCAGTATTTT
-	TRBD1	TRBV13	TRBJ2-7	CASSYTGTGDHEQYF	TGTGCCAGCAGCTATACCGGGACAGGGGACCACGAGCAGTACTTC
-	-	TRBV7-2	TRBJ2-1	CASSPRRAINEQFF	TGTGCCAGCAGCCCCCGCAGGGCCATTAATGAGCAGTTCTTC
once	TRBD1	TRBV12-5	TRBJ1-5	CASGLVRFQLGRQGSNQPQHF	TGTGCTAGTGGTTTGGTACGTTTTCAGTTAGGGAGACAGGGCAGCAATCAGCCCCAGCATTTT
-	TRBD1	TRBV7-9	TRBJ2-7	CSSSPRDRSSYEQYF	TGTTCCAGCAGCCCCCGGGACAGGAGCTCCTACGAGCAGTACTTC
once	-	TRBV7-7	TRBJ2-1	CASSSGRGIGDNEQFF	TGTGCCAGCAGCTCCGGTAGGGGGATAGGCGACAATGAGCAGTTCTTC
few	-	TRBV15	TRBJ1-1	CATSRDPGVGAFF	TGTGCCACCAGCAGAGATCCGGGAGTAGGGGCTTTCTTT
-	TRBD2	TRBV19	TRBJ2-3	CASSKTSGGTDTQYF	TGTGCCAGTAGTAAGACTAGCGGGGGTACAGATACGCAGTATTTT
-	TRBD2	TRBV5-1	TRBJ2-1	CASRDATSLSYNEQFF	TGCGCCAGCAGGGATGCGACTAGCCTCTCCTACAATGAGCAGTTCTTC
-	-	TRBV11-2	TRBJ2-1	CASSSELLDNEQFF	TGTGCCAGCAGCTCGGAACTACTAGACAATGAGCAGTTCTTC
-	-	TRBV27	TRBJ2-5	CASSFLGSQETQYF	TGTGCCAGCAGTTTTTTGGGGAGCCAAGAGACCCAGTACTTC
-	-	TRBV5-6	TRBJ1-6	CASSSGVSPLHF	TGTGCCAGCAGCTCGGGGGTTTCACCCCTCCACTTT
-	-	TRBV11-3	TRBJ2-7	CASSSGGSGGYEQYF	TGTGCCAGCAGCTCCGGGGGTAGCGGCGGCTACGAGCAGTACTTC
-	TRBD2	TRBV28	TRBJ2-7	CASSLAGGISYEQYF	TGTGCCAGCAGTTTAGCGGGAGGTATTTCCTACGAGCAGTACTTC
-	-	TRBV7-9	TRBJ2-5	CASSLSSGGQETQYF	TGTGCCAGCAGCTTATCGAGTGGGGGGCAAGAGACCCAGTACTTC
-	-	TRBV7-3	TRBJ2-1	CASSLAITGYNEQFF	TGTGCCAGCAGCTTAGCCATCACGGGCTACAATGAGCAGTTCTTC
-	-	TRBV6-1	TRBJ2-7	CASSKQGIGAYEQYF	TGTGCCAGCAGCAAACAGGGCATAGGGGCCTACGAGCAGTACTTC
once	-	TRBV4-1	TRBJ2-5	CASSPGGGGSYQETQYF	TGCGCCAGCAGCCCGGGGGGAGGGGGGTCGTACCAAGAGACCCAGTACTTC
-	-	TRBV28	TRBJ2-7	CASRDYRGNYEQYF	TGTGCCAGCAGGGACTACAGGGGTAACTACGAGCAGTACTTC
-	-	TRBV5-5	TRBJ1-2	CASSLSGGQNPYGYTF	TGTGCCAGCAGCTTGTCGGGAGGACAGAACCCCTATGGCTACACCTTC
-	-	TRBV7-9	TRBJ1-5	CASSLESQGPQHF	TGTGCCAGCAGCCTAGAGTCCCAGGGGCCCCAGCATTTT
-	TRBD1	TRBV5-5	TRBJ1-5	CASSLLPGTGVANQPQHF	TGTGCCAGCAGCTTGCTTCCCGGGACAGGGGTTGCAAATCAGCCCCAGCATTTT
-	TRBD1	TRBV19	TRBJ2-1	CASGGQGDLPPYNEQFF	TGTGCCAGCGGGGGACAGGGGGACCTACCCCCCTACAATGAGCAGTTCTTC
-	TRBD1	TRBV19	TRBJ1-4	CASSTTGGSATNEKLFF	TGTGCCAGTAGTACTACAGGGGGTTCGGCAACTAATGAAAAACTGTTTTTT
-	-	TRBV29-1	TRBJ1-4	CSVEGGAGNEKLFF	TGCAGCGTTGAAGGGGGAGCCGGAAATGAAAAACTGTTTTTT
few	TRBD1	TRBV13	TRBJ1-4	CASSSLGQGVEKLFF	TGTGCCAGCAGCTCACTGGGACAGGGAGTCGAAAAACTGTTTTTT
-	-	TRBV11-3	TRBJ2-7	CASSLGLQEPYEQYF	TGTGCCAGCAGCTTGGGATTACAGGAGCCCTACGAGCAGTACTTC
-	TRBD1	TRBV29-1	TRBJ2-7	CSVELGAGGIVYEQYF	TGCAGCGTTGAATTGGGTGCAGGGGGCATCGTCTACGAGCAGTACTTC
-	TRBD2	TRBV28	TRBJ2-7	CASAGGASGSYEQYF	TGTGCCAGCGCGGGGGGGGCTAGCGGCTCCTACGAGCAGTACTTC
-	TRBD2	TRBV11-2	TRBJ2-1	CASSLKLAGNEQFF	TGTGCCAGCAGCTTAAAATTAGCGGGGAATGAGCAGTTCTTC
-	TRBD1	TRBV27	TRBJ1-5	CASSTTGAGNQPQHF	TGTGCCAGCAGTACAACAGGGGCCGGCAATCAGCCCCAGCATTTT
few	TRBD2	TRBV19	TRBJ2-1	CASSSGGAPGDNEQFF	TGTGCCAGTAGTAGCGGGGGGGCGCCCGGGGACAATGAGCAGTTCTTC
-	TRBD1	TRBV2	TRBJ1-1	CASSTSGQGNTEAFF	TGTGCCAGCAGTACATCGGGACAGGGGAACACTGAAGCTTTCTTT
-	TRBD1	TRBV28	TRBJ1-5	CASSDTTGGLNQPQHF	TGTGCCAGCAGCGATACTACAGGGGGCCTCAATCAGCCCCAGCATTTT
-	-	TRBV7-6	TRBJ1-1	CASSPVGGDTEAFF	TGTGCCAGCAGCCCCGTAGGCGGAGACACTGAAGCTTTCTTT
-	-	TRBV27	TRBJ2-7	CASSDGNSYEQYF	TGTGCCAGCAGCGACGGGAACTCCTACGAGCAGTACTTC
-	TRBD1	TRBV28	TRBJ1-2	CASTPDRRHKYTF	TGTGCCAGCACCCCGGACAGGCGCCATAAATACACCTTC
-	TRBD2	TRBV5-6	TRBJ2-7	CASSLGLAGVSYEQYF	TGTGCCAGCAGCTTGGGACTAGCGGGAGTCTCCTACGAGCAGTACTTC
-	-	TRBV4-1	TRBJ2-5	CASSQAGQTQETQYF	TGCGCCAGCAGCCAAGCGGGACAAACACAAGAGACCCAGTACTTC
-	TRBD1	TRBV28	TRBJ1-2	CASSSGQGYGYTF	TGTGCCAGCAGTTCGGGACAGGGCTATGGCTACACCTTC